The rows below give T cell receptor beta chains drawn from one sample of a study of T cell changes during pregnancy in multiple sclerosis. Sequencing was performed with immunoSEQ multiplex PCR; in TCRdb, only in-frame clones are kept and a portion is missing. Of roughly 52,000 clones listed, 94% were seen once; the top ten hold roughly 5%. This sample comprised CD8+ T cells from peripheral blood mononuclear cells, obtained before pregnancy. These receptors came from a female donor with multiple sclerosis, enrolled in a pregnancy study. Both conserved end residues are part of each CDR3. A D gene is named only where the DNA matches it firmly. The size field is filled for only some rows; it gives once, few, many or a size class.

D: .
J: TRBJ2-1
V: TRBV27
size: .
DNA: TGTGCCAGCGCACTAGCTATCACCTACAATGAGCAGTTCTTC
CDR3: CASALAITYNEQFF

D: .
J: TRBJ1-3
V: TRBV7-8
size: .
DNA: TGTGCCATCTCGGTAGGAAACACCATATATTTT
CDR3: CAISVGNTIYF

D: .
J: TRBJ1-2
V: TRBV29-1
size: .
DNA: TGCAGCGTTGAACTAACCGACAGCGACTATGGCTACACCTTC
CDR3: CSVELTDSDYGYTF

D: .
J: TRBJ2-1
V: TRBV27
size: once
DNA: TGTGCCAGCAGTTCGGGGGTAGGACAGTTCTTC
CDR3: CASSSGVGQFF

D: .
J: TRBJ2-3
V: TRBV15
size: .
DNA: TGTGCCACCAGCAGAGTGACTGACACAGATACGCAGTATTTT
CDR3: CATSRVTDTDTQYF

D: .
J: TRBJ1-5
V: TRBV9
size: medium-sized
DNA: TGTGCCAGCAGCGTAGAAGGCGGATCTCAGCCCCAGCATTTT
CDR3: CASSVEGGSQPQHF

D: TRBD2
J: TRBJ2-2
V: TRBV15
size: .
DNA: TGTGCCACCAGCGTTGGACTAGACATAACCGGGGAGCTGTTTTTT
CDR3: CATSVGLDITGELFF

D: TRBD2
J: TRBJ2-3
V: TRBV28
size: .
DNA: TGTGCCAGCAGTGTTCGACTAGCGGGAGTAGATACGCAGTATTTT
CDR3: CASSVRLAGVDTQYF

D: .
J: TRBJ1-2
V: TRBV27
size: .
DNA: TGTGCCAGCAGTTTTTCCCGGGGGGTGAACTATGGCTACACCTTC
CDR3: CASSFSRGVNYGYTF

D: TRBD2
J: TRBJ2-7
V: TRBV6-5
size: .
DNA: TGTGCCAGCAGTTACAGCCGGACTAGGGGATACTACGAGCAGTACTTC
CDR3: CASSYSRTRGYYEQYF

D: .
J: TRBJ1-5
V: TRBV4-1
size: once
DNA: TGCGCCAGCAAGCTCGAGGGTGGAGGAGCTCAGCCCCAGCATTTT
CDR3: CASKLEGGGAQPQHF

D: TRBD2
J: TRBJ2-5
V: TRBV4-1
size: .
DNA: TGCGCCAGCAGTCAAGCGGGGGTGGGAGAGACCCAGTACTTC
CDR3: CASSQAGVGETQYF

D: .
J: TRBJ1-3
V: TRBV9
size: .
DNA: TGTGCCAGCAGCGCCAGTTCAGGGGTCGGAAACACCATATATTTT
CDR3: CASSASSGVGNTIYF

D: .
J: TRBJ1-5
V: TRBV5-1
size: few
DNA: TGCGCCAGCAGCTTCGAGGGGGATCAGCCCCAGCATTTT
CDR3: CASSFEGDQPQHF

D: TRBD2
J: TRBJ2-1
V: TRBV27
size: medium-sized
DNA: TGTGCCAGCCGCAGCGGGAGGTTCTACAATGAGCAGTTCTTC
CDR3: CASRSGRFYNEQFF

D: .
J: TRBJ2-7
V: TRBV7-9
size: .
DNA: TGTGCCAGCAGCTATCTCTCCTACGAGCAGTACTTC
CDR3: CASSYLSYEQYF

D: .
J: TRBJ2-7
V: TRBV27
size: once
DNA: TGTGCCAGCAGTTTAAGAGGGTCGGGCTCCTACGAGCAGTACTTC
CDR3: CASSLRGSGSYEQYF

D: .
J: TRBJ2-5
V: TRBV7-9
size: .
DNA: TGTGCCAGCAGCTCCTTTCTCCGGGGAGAGACCCAGTACTTC
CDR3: CASSSFLRGETQYF

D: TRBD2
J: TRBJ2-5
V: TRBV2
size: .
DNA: TGTGCCAGCAGTGTCGGGACTAGCGGCGAAGAGACCCAGTACTTC
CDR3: CASSVGTSGEETQYF

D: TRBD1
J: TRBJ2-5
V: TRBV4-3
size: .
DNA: TGCGCCAGCAGCCAAGATATAAGGGGGCGGGAGACCCAGTACTTC
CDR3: CASSQDIRGRETQYF

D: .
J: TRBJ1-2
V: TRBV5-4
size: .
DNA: TGTGCCAGCAGCTTCTTAGCAGGGGCCGGCTACACCTTC
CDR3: CASSFLAGAGYTF

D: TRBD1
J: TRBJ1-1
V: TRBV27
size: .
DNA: TGTGCCAGCAGTTGGACAGGGGGCGAGGAGGACACTGAAGCTTTCTTT
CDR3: CASSWTGGEEDTEAFF

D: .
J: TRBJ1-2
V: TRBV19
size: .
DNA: TGTGCCAGTAGTCCCTGGACAGAGACCCCCTATGGCTACACCTTC
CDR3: CASSPWTETPYGYTF

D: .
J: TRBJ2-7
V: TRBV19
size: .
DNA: TGTGCCAGTAGTATGGCGCTGGGGGCTGTATACGAGCAGTACTTC
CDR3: CASSMALGAVYEQYF

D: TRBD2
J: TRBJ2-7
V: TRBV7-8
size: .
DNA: TGTGCCAGCAGCTTAACTAGCGGGAGTAGCGAGCAGTACTTC
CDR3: CASSLTSGSSEQYF

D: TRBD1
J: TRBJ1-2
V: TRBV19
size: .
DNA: TGTGCCAGTAGTATCCTTAACCGGGACAGGGTCTATGGCTACACCTTC
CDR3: CASSILNRDRVYGYTF

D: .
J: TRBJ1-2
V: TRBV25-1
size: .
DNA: TGTGCCAGCAGTGGGCGCGGGAGCTATGGCTACACCTTC
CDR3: CASSGRGSYGYTF

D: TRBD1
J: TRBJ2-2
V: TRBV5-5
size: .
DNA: TGTGCCAGCAGCTCTCGGACAGGTCACACCGGGGAGCTGTTTTTT
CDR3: CASSSRTGHTGELFF

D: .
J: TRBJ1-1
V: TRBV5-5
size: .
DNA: TGTGCCAGCAGCAACAGCGGGGCTGAAGCTTTCTTT
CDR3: CASSNSGAEAFF

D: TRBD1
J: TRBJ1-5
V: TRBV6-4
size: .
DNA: TGTGCCAGCAGTGAAGGACAGGGGGCTCATCAGCCCCAGCATTTT
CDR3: CASSEGQGAHQPQHF

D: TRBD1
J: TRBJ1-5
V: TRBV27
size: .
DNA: TGTGCCAGCAGTCACAGGGGCGGCAATCAGCCCCAGCATTTT
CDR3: CASSHRGGNQPQHF

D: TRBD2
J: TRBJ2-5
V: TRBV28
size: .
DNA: TGTGCCAGCAGTTTAGGGGAGGGCAGACACGAGACCCAGTACTTC
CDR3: CASSLGEGRHETQYF

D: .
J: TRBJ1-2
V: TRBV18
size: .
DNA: TGTGCCAGCTCCGGGTTGGGTGGCTACACCTTC
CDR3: CASSGLGGYTF

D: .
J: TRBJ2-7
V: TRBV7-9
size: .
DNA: TGTGCCAGCAGCCGTGACTATACGCCCTACGAGCAGTACTTC
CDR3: CASSRDYTPYEQYF

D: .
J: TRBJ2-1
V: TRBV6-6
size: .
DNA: TGTGCCAGCAGTTCCCGGGACTTTATTAATGAGCAGTTCTTC
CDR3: CASSSRDFINEQFF

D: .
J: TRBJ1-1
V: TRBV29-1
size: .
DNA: TGCAGCGTCCAGGTGAACACTGAAGCTTTCTTT
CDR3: CSVQVNTEAFF

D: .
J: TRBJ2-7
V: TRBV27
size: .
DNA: TGTGCCAGCAGTTTGGGCCCTAACTACGAGCAGTACTTC
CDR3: CASSLGPNYEQYF

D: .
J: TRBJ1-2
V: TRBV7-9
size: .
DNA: TGTGCCAGCAGCTCTTCTCCATCTCGGGTCTGTGGCTACACCTTC
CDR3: CASSSSPSRVCGYTF

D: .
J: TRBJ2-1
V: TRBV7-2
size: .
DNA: TGTGCCAGCAGCCACCTTACCGGGACACTCACCTGGGAGCAGTTCTTC
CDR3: CASSHLTGTLTWEQFF

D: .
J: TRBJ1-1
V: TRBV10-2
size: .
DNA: TGCGCCAGCAGTTGGGCAGAAGACACTGAAGCTTTCTTT
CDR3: CASSWAEDTEAFF

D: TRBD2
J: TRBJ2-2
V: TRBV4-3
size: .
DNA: TGCGCCAGCAGCCACCCAAAAGTCCGGCGGGAGTACACCGGGGAGCTGTTTTTT
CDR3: CASSHPKVRREYTGELFF

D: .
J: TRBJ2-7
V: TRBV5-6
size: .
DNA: TGTGCCAGCAGCTTCGGAGGACTTAATCCCTACGAGCAGTACTTC
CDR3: CASSFGGLNPYEQYF

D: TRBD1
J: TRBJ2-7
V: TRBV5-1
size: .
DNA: TGCGCCAGCAGCCCGGACAGGGTATCCTACGAGCAGTACTTC
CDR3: CASSPDRVSYEQYF

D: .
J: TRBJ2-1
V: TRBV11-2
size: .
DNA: TGTGCCAGCAGCTTAGGCGGGACTGGGTACAATGAGCAGTTCTTC
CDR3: CASSLGGTGYNEQFF

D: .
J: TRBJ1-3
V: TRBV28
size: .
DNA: TGTGCCAGCAGCTTGGGGGGTTCAGGAAACACCATATATTTT
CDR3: CASSLGGSGNTIYF